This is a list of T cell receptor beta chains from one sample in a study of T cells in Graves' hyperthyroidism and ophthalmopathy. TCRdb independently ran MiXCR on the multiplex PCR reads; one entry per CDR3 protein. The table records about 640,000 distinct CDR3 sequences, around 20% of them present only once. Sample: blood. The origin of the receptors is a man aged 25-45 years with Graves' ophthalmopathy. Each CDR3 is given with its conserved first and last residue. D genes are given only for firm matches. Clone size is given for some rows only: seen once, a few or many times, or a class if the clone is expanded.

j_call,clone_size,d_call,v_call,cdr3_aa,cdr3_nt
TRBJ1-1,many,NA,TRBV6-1,CASSSEGGAVAFF,TGTGCCAGCAGCTCCGAGGGGGGGGCTGTAGCTTTCTTT
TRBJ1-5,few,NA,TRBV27,CASSRGRQPQHF,TGTGCCAGCAGCCGTGGGAGGCAGCCCCAGCATTTT
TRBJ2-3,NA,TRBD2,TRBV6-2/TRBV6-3,CASSYSYGAEAGVLTDTRYF,TGTGCCAGCAGTTACTCCTACGGAGCTGAGGCGGGAGTCTTGACAGATACGCGGTATTTT
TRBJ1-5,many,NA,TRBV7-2,CASSLLHRQPQHF,TGTGCCAGCAGCTTACTGCACAGGCAGCCCCAGCATTTT
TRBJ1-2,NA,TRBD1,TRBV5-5,CASSGGQGDVGRYGYTF,TGTGCCAGCAGCGGGGGACAGGGCGATGTGGGACGCTATGGCTACACCTTC
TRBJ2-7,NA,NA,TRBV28,CASSSPGAGKSYEQYF,TGTGCCAGCAGTTCCCCAGGAGCGGGCAAATCCTACGAGCAGTACTTC
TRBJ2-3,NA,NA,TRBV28,CASSLPYVVAATSTDTQYF,TGTGCCAGCAGCCTACCCTACGTGGTAGCGGCAACTAGCACAGATACGCAGTATTTT
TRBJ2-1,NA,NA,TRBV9,CASSVQANYNEQFF,TGTGCCAGCAGCGTCCAGGCGAACTACAATGAGCAGTTCTTC
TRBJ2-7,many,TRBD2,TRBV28,CASSLRASGAYEQYF,TGTGCCAGCAGTTTAAGGGCTAGCGGGGCCTACGAGCAGTACTTC
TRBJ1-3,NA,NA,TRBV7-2,CASSRPRLPGQISGNTIYF,TGTGCCAGCAGCCGGCCTCGCCTTCCGGGGCAGATCTCTGGAAACACCATATATTTT
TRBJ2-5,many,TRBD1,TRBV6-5,CASSYTPDRGETQYF,TGTGCCAGCAGTTACACACCAGACAGGGGGGAGACCCAGTACTTC
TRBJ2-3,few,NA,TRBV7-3,CASSLIGEDTQYF,TGTGCCAGCAGCTTAATCGGAGAGGATACGCAGTATTTT
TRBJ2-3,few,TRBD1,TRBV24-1,CAIVDRNTDTQYF,TGTGCCATCGTGGACAGGAACACAGATACGCAGTATTTT
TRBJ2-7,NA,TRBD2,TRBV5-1,CASSLTSGPGEQYF,TGCGCCAGCAGCTTAACTAGCGGCCCCGGGGAGCAGTACTTC
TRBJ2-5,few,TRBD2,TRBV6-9,CASSYTREVTETQYF,TGTGCCAGCAGTTACACCCGGGAGGTCACGGAGACCCAGTACTTC
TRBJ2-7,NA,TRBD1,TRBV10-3,CATSSTGGDYEQYF,TGTGCCACCAGCTCGACAGGGGGGGACTACGAGCAGTACTTC
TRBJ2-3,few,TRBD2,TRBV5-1,CASSLRSSGTTDTQYF,TGCGCCAGCAGCTTGAGGTCTAGCGGGACCACAGATACGCAGTATTTT
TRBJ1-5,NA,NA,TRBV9,CASSATVSNQPQHF,TGTGCCAGCAGCGCGACAGTTAGCAATCAGCCCCAGCATTTT
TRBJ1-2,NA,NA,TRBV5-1,CASSFQPVGYGYTF,TGCGCCAGCAGCTTCCAGCCCGTCGGGTATGGCTACACCTTC
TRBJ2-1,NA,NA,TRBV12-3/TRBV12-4,CASSLGALREQFF,TGTGCCAGCAGTTTAGGCGCATTACGTGAGCAGTTCTTC
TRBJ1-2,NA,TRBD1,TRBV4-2,CASSQTGENGYTF,TGTGCCAGCAGCCAGACAGGGGAGAATGGCTACACCTTC
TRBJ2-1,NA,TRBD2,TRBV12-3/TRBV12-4,CASSLARDSGIYEQFF,TGTGCCAGCAGTTTAGCGCGGGATAGCGGGATTTATGAGCAGTTCTTC
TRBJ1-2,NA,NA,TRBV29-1,CSVVVRGPYGYTF,TGCAGCGTTGTTGTCAGGGGACCCTATGGCTACACCTTC
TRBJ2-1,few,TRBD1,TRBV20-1,CSEEGQGGNEQFF,TGCAGTGAGGAGGGACAGGGGGGCAATGAGCAGTTCTTC